A selection of T cell receptor beta chains follows, all from one sample in a study of breast tumors, draining lymph nodes, adjacent tissues. In TCRdb, the multiplex PCR reads were re-called with MiXCR into one record per CDR3 protein. The data contain around 140,000 distinct CDR3 sequences, 20% to 25% of them singletons. Sequencing was performed on axillary lymph node tissue. Receptors originate from a female donor with breast cancer. Some clones in this sample may be carry-over from other donors' samples. Both conserved end residues are part of each CDR3. The D gene is left open where the match is weak. Not all rows give a size; the values are once, few, many and, for expanded clones, a class.

v_call,j_call,clone_size,d_call,cdr3_aa,cdr3_nt
TRBV18,TRBJ2-7,many,TRBD1,CASSPNRGMSYEQYF,TGTGCCAGCTCACCAAACAGGGGGATGTCCTACGAGCAGTACTTC
TRBV5-1,TRBJ2-5,many,-,CASSFGGTRQETQYF,TGCGCCAGCAGCTTTGGCGGGACAAGACAAGAGACCCAGTACTTC
TRBV7-2,TRBJ2-3,many,-,CASSLDRWAGEQYF,TGTGCCAGCAGCTTAGACCGTTGGGCCGGTGAGCAGTATTTT
TRBV7-3,TRBJ1-4,-,-,CASSQEGPTGNEKLFF,TGCGCCAGCAGCCAAGAAGGCCCGACGGGGAATGAAAAACTGTTTTTT
TRBV2,TRBJ2-7,many,-,CASSGDVTYEQYF,TGTGCCAGCAGCGGGGACGTAACCTACGAGCAGTACTTC
TRBV4-3,TRBJ2-7,many,TRBD1,CASSRTGGIAEQYF,TGCGCCAGCAGCCGTACAGGGGGCATCGCCGAGCAGTACTTC
TRBV5-8,TRBJ1-2,many,TRBD1,CASSPRGQTYGYTF,TGTGCCAGCAGCCCTAGGGGACAGACTTATGGCTACACCTTC
TRBV24-1,TRBJ2-5,few,-,CATSLGSETQYF,TGTGCCACTAGTCTCGGGAGCGAGACCCAGTACTTC
TRBV20-1,TRBJ2-2,many,-,CSASPPQGTNTGELFF,TGCAGTGCTAGTCCACCCCAGGGTACGAACACCGGGGAGCTGTTTTTT
TRBV7-9,TRBJ1-2,-,TRBD1,CASSSTKPGQDYGYTF,TGTGCCAGCAGCTCGACCAAACCGGGACAGGACTATGGCTACACCTTC
TRBV24-1,TRBJ1-2,once,TRBD1,CATSGTGGGYGYTF,TGTGCCACCAGCGGGACAGGGGGTGGGTATGGCTACACCTTC
TRBV20-1,TRBJ2-2,many,TRBD2,CSARRSGRAGTGELFF,TGCAGTGCTAGACGTAGCGGGAGGGCGGGCACCGGGGAGCTGTTTTTT
TRBV29-1,TRBJ2-3,many,TRBD2,CSVEGREGRGTDTQYF,TGCAGCGTTGAAGGGCGGGAGGGCCGGGGCACAGATACGCAGTATTTT
TRBV28,TRBJ2-7,-,-,CASSLLSGTRTYEQYF,TGTGCCAGCAGTTTACTCTCCGGGACCCGAACCTACGAGCAGTACTTC
TRBV7-8,TRBJ2-3,many,-,CASSLVGSADTQYF,TGTGCCAGCAGCTTAGTGGGTAGCGCAGATACGCAGTATTTT
TRBV20-1,TRBJ2-5,many,-,CSATAGRGETQYF,TGCAGTGCTACAGCGGGCAGAGGAGAGACCCAGTACTTC
TRBV20-1,TRBJ2-7,many,TRBD2,CSASRINNFIAGGHSYEQYF,TGCAGTGCTAGTAGAATAAATAATTTCATAGCGGGAGGCCACTCCTACGAGCAGTACTTC
TRBV10-3,TRBJ2-7,many,-,CAISDRTGIYEQYF,TGTGCCATCAGTGACAGAACAGGGATATACGAGCAGTACTTC
TRBV24-1,TRBJ2-3,many,-,CATSAAGTDTQYF,TGTGCCACCAGTGCGGCGGGCACAGATACGCAGTATTTT
TRBV28,TRBJ2-1,many,TRBD2,CASSSGLAGPSYNEQFF,TGTGCCAGCAGTTCCGGACTAGCGGGGCCCTCCTACAATGAGCAGTTCTTC
TRBV5-1,TRBJ2-7,many,TRBD1,CASSVDRGSYEQYF,TGCGCCAGCAGCGTAGACAGGGGTTCCTACGAGCAGTACTTC
TRBV6-1,TRBJ2-2,-,-,CASSFLPPVLANTGELFF,TGTGCCAGCAGCTTTTTGCCCCCGGTACTAGCGAACACCGGGGAGCTGTTTTTT
TRBV7-9,TRBJ1-4,many,-,CASSLVGGDGEKLFF,TGTGCCAGCAGCTTAGTGGGGGGAGACGGAGAAAAACTGTTTTTT
TRBV7-2,TRBJ2-3,-,TRBD1,CASSRQGSITDTQCF,TGTGCTAGCAGCCGACAGGGATCCATCACAGATACGCAGTGTTTT
TRBV19,TRBJ2-5,few,-,CASSTEETQYF,TGTGCCAGTAGTACCGAAGAGACCCAGTACTTC
TRBV18,TRBJ2-2,once,-,CTSSRRQGQASAGEPFF,TGTACCAGCTCACGACGCCAGGGACAAGCATCAGCCGGGGAGCCGTTTTTT
TRBV7-6,TRBJ2-2,-,TRBD2,CASSLGATSGRANTGELFF,TGTGCCAGCAGCTTAGGGGCAACTAGCGGGAGGGCTAACACCGGGGAGCTGTTTTTT
TRBV7-2,TRBJ2-7,many,TRBD2,CASSLDWTSGSYEQYF,TGTGCCAGCAGCTTAGACTGGACTAGCGGGAGCTACGAGCAGTACTTC
TRBV11-2,TRBJ1-6,many,-,CASSSPRGSLHF,TGTGCCAGCAGCTCCCCCCGGGGATCCCTCCACTTT
TRBV5-6,TRBJ2-7,many,-,CASSVETGLDEQYF,TGTGCCAGCAGCGTAGAAACAGGGTTGGACGAGCAGTACTTC
TRBV28,TRBJ2-3,-,TRBD2,CASSFALAGAFTDTQYF,TGTGCCAGCAGTTTTGCACTAGCGGGAGCTTTCACAGATACGCAGTATTTT
TRBV5-1,TRBJ2-7,-,-,CASSGRKGPYEQYF,TGCGCCAGCAGCGGAAGGAAGGGCCCCTACGAGCAGTACTTC
TRBV18,TRBJ1-5,-,-,CASSFGEDQPQHF,TGTGCCAGCTCATTTGGTGAGGATCAGCCCCAGCATTTT
TRBV7-2,TRBJ2-5,many,-,CASSLTLVQETQYF,TGTGCCAGCAGCTTAACACTAGTTCAAGAGACCCAGTACTTC
TRBV28,TRBJ1-2,few,-,CASSPTGWRGYTF,TGTGCCAGCAGCCCTACAGGGTGGCGCGGCTACACCTTC
TRBV20-1,TRBJ2-5,many,-,CSARVPETQYF,TGCAGTGCTAGAGTCCCAGAGACCCAGTACTTC
TRBV29-1,TRBJ2-5,many,TRBD1,CSVIRTGVETQYF,TGCAGCGTAATAAGGACAGGGGTAGAGACCCAGTACTTC
TRBV5-1,TRBJ2-2,many,-,CASSLESGIGGELFF,TGCGCCAGCAGCTTGGAGTCGGGAATCGGCGGGGAGCTGTTTTTT
TRBV20-1,TRBJ2-7,many,TRBD2,CSARDKPTSGKNQRLHSEQYF,TGCAGTGCTAGAGACAAGCCTACTAGCGGGAAGAATCAGCGACTACATTCCGAGCAGTACTTC
TRBV27,TRBJ1-6,many,TRBD1,CASSLRTGTNSPLHF,TGTGCCAGCAGCCTACGGACAGGGACTAATTCACCCCTCCACTTT
TRBV6-2/TRBV6-3,TRBJ1-1,-,TRBD1,CASRTTGGTEAFF,TGTGCCAGCAGGACAACAGGGGGGACTGAAGCTTTCTTT
TRBV7-2,TRBJ1-1,once,-,CASTRRGGANTEAFF,TGTGCCAGCACCCGCCGAGGGGGTGCGAACACTGAAGCTTTCTTT
TRBV6-5,TRBJ2-6,-,TRBD1,CASSYSRTGYGANVLTF,TGTGCCAGCAGTTACTCCCGGACAGGGTACGGGGCCAACGTCCTGACTTTC
TRBV5-1,TRBJ2-7,many,TRBD2,CASSLQREGNEQYF,TGCGCCAGCAGCTTACAGCGGGAGGGTAACGAGCAGTACTTC
TRBV4-3,TRBJ1-2,many,TRBD1,CASSQEQGANYGYTF,TGCGCCAGCAGCCAAGAACAGGGGGCGAACTATGGCTACACCTTC
TRBV6-5,TRBJ1-6,once,-,CASSKGALHF,TGTGCCAGCAGTAAGGGGGCCCTCCACTTT
TRBV11-2,TRBJ2-2,few,-,CASSKGTNTGELFF,TGTGCCAGCAGTAAGGGGACGAACACCGGGGAGCTGTTTTTT
TRBV27,TRBJ2-3,many,TRBD2,CASRSTAGGGTDTQYF,TGTGCCAGCAGATCTACAGCGGGAGGAGGGACAGATACGCAGTATTTT
TRBV12-3/TRBV12-4,TRBJ2-3,many,TRBD2,CASSLSGRSTDTQYF,TGTGCCAGCAGTTTATCCGGGAGGTCCACAGATACGCAGTATTTT
TRBV5-4,TRBJ2-1,many,-,CASSPWGSEQFF,TGTGCCAGCAGCCCTTGGGGCTCTGAGCAGTTCTTC
TRBV18,TRBJ1-2,few,-,CASNPAAESYGYTF,TGTGCCAGCAACCCGGCGGCAGAATCCTATGGCTACACCTTC
TRBV30,TRBJ2-3,many,-,CAWSVQGWSTDTQYF,TGTGCCTGGAGTGTACAAGGGTGGAGCACAGATACGCAGTATTTT
TRBV6-1,TRBJ2-5,many,-,CASTINRVETQYF,TGTGCCAGCACTATAAACAGGGTTGAGACCCAGTACTTC
TRBV20-1,TRBJ2-3,many,TRBD2,CSVNLAGEADTQYF,TGCAGTGTTAATTTAGCGGGAGAGGCAGATACGCAGTATTTT
TRBV7-3,TRBJ2-1,many,TRBD2,CASSLTLADEFNEQFF,TGTGCCAGCAGCTTAACACTAGCGGACGAATTCAATGAGCAGTTCTTC